The 4 T cell receptor beta chains reported below all come from one sample, sequenced in a study of metastatic and nonmetastatic thyroid tumors. Thyroid surgery took place with no prior treatment in any patient. TCRdb re-called the PCR reads through MiXCR. The data hold tens of thousands of clones, with 18% observed a single time. The specimen sequenced was blood. These receptors were collected from a female donor with papillary thyroid cancer or a benign thyroid nodule (not recorded which). Some clones in this sample may be carry-over from other donors' samples.

This clone was counted ten times or more. V gene TRBV2 combines with J gene TRBJ2-1; 10 positions match TRBD2. Germline CDR1 and CDR2: SNHLY and FYNNEI. V was clipped by 4 bases and J by 7 bases; unmatched bases: 7. The CDR3 spans 15 residues. The CDR3 here is CASSAASGSWNEQFF. CDR3 DNA: TGTGCCAGCAGTGCCGCTAGCGGGAGTTGGAATGAGCAGTTCTTC.

The chain links TRBV6-1 to TRBJ2-3, with D perhaps matching TRBD2 (6 bases). The CDR3 sequence is 14 residues long. Between the trimmed V and J ends, which lost 6 bases and 4 bases, there was a span of 14 bases. Germline values: CDR1 MNHNS, CDR2 SASEGT. The CDR3: CASSARDSSDTQYF. The CDR3 nucleotides are TGTGCCAGCAGCGCTCGGGACTCCTCAGATACGCAGTATTTT.

Details on this clone: This sequence may be a read error, since a much larger clone differs from it by one base. Other nucleotide sequences from this sample produce the same CDR3. This chain joins TRBV20-1 and TRBJ1-1; no clear D gene. This CDR3 is 12 amino acids long. Looked up from germline, CDR1 is DFQATT and CDR2 is SNEGSKA (reference sequence). Trimming cost V 3 bases and J 4 bases, with 9 bases left between them. CDR3 coding DNA: TGCAGTGCTAGCGGCGGTGCCACTGAAGCTTTCTTT. Its translation is CSASGGATEAFF.

The J gene is TRBJ1-1, the V gene TRBV28; D not certain. CDR1 and CDR2 (germline): MDHEN, SYDVKM. Trimming removed 8 bases from V and 4 bases from J, with 20 bases in between. This CDR3 comprises 15 residues. CDR3 loop: CASAKGGGRGTEAFF. The CDR3 bases are TGTGCCAGCGCCAAAGGTGGTGGGCGAGGCACTGAAGCTTTCTTT.